This T cell receptor (beta chain) was documented in a study of blood T cell repertoires in COVID-19. The V gene lost 3 bases and the J gene lost 1 base, with 9 bases spanning the gap. CDR1 SGDLS and CDR2 YYNGEE come from the germline V gene. The CDR3 is 14 residues long. Sequenced by immunoSEQ multiplex PCR; TCRdb stores in-frame clones only, minus some. Of approximately 160,000 clones listed, around 84% were seen once; the top ten hold under 7%. The receptor was isolated from a man between 40 and 49 years old who had recovered from COVID-19. The V gene is TRBV9, the J gene TRBJ2-3; no definite D call. The sequencing sample was made of PBMCs or T cells enriched from blood (not recorded which). The CDR3 DNA reads as TGTGCCAGCAGCGCCCAACTGGGCACAGATACGCAGTATTTT. Encoded protein: CASSAQLGTDTQYF.